These 3 T cell receptor beta chains came from one sample sequenced in a study of PD-1 blockade in classical Hodgkin lymphoma. The time point denotes: cycle 4 day 1 (C4D1), after less than 7 weeks of nivolumab. Relapses following autologous stem cell transplantation were seen in all patients, with brentuximab vedotin exposure varying. Sequencing used immunoSEQ multiplex PCR; TCRdb keeps in-frame clones, though not all of them. In the table there are some 93,000 clones, just under 80% of which are singletons. This specimen was peripheral blood mononuclear cells (PBMCs), taken before the fourth cycle of nivolumab. The source is a human donor with classical Hodgkin lymphoma.

CDR3 sequence reads: CASSVGVTVNYGYTF. CDR3 bases: TGTGCCAGCAGCGTAGGAGTGACGGTGAACTATGGCTACACCTTC. The chain couples TRBV9 to TRBJ1-2; D not resolved. The V end was cut by 0 bases, the J end by 2 bases, with 11 bases between. The CDR3 sequence is 15 residues long. Per germline, CDR1 SGDLS and CDR2 YYNGEE.

The table lists this clone with a few counts. J is TRBJ2-7 and V is TRBV18; D may correspond to TRBD1 or TRBD2 (5 bases each). The V gene's germline CDR1 is KGHSH and CDR2 LQKENI. Trimming pared 3 bases from V and 10 bases from J, leaving 13 bases between. This CDR3 has 12 residues. In DNA form, the CDR3 reads TGTGCCAGCTCACCCTGGGGACCGGAACAGTACTTC. It encodes CASSPWGPEQYF.

The chain has TRBV29-1 and TRBJ2-1; D is undetermined. This CDR3 spans 11 amino acids. The germline V and J ends were trimmed by 4 bases and 2 bases, with 3 bases remaining between them. Germline CDR1 and CDR2: SQVTM and ANQGSEA. This CDR3 reads CSVAPYNEQFF. CDR3 in DNA: TGCAGCGTTGCGCCCTACAATGAGCAGTTCTTC.